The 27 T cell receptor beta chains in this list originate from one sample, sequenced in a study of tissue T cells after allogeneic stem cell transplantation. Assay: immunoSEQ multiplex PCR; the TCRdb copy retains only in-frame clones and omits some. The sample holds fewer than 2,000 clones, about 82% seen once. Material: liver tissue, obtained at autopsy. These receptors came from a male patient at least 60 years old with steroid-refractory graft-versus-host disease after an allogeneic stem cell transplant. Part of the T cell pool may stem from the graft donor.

The CDR3 spells CASSEEPRSYEQYF. In nucleotides, the CDR3 is TGTGCCAGCAGTGAAGAACCCAGATCCTACGAGCAGTACTTC. V gene TRBV6-1 combines with J gene TRBJ2-7, with D unresolved. From germline, CDR1 is MNHNS and CDR2 SASEGT. The CDR3 has 14 amino acids. Trimming removed 1 base at V and 1 base at J, with 8 bases between.

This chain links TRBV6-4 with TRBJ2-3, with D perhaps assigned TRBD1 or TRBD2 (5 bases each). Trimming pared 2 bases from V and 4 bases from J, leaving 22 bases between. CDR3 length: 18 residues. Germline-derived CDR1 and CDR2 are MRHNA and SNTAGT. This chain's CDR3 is CASSDLGRVNVGADTQYF. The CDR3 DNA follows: TGTGCCAGCAGTGACCTGGGCAGGGTGAATGTCGGGGCAGATACGCAGTATTTT.

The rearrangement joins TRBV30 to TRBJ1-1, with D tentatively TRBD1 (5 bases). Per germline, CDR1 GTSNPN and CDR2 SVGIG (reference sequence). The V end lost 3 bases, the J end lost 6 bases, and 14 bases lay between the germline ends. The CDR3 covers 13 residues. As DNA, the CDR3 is TGTGCCTGGAGCCGGGACCCGAGAGCTGAAGCTTTCTTT. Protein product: CAWSRDPRAEAFF.

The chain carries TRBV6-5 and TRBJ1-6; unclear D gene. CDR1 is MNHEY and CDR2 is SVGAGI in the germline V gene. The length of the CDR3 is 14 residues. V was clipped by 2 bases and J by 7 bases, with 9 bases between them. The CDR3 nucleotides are TGTGCCAGCAGTTACGGGGAGTTAAATTCACCCCTCCACTTT. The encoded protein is CASSYGELNSPLHF.

CDR3 nucleotides: TGCGCCAGCAGCCTTGACGGGACAGGGGGAATAACTGAAGCTTTCTTT. Its translation: CASSLDGTGGITEAFF. The chain uses TRBV5-1 and TRBJ1-1; TRBD1 agrees at 11 bases. CDR1 is SGHRS and CDR2 is YFSETQ in the germline V gene. CDR3 length: 16 residues. V lost 4 bases, J lost 5 bases, and 10 bases stayed unmatched.

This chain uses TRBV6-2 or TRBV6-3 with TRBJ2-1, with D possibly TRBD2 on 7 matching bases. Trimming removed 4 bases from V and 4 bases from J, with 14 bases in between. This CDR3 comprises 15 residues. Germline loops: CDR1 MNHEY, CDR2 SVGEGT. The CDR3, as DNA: TGTGCCAGCAGTTTGGAGGGGGGGGGTTACAATGAGCAGTTCTTC. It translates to CASSLEGGGYNEQFF.

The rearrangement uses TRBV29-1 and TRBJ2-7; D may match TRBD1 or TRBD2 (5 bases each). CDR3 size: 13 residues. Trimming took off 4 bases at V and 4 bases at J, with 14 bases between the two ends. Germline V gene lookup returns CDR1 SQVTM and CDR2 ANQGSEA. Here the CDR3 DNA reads TGCAGCGTTGGGCAGGGCAGGGAGTACGAGCAGTACTTC. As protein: CSVGQGREYEQYF.

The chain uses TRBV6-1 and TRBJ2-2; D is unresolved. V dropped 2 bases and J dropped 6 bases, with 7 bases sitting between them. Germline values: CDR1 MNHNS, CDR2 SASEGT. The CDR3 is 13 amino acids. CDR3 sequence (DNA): TGTGCCAGCAGTGAATCTATTTCCGGGGAGCTGTTTTTT. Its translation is CASSESISGELFF.

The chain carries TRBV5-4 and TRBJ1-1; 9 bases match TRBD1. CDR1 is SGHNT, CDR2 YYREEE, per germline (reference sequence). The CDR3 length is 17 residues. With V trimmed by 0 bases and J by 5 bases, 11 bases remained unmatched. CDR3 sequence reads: CASSLGGTGWGGTEAFF. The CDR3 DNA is TGTGCCAGCAGCTTGGGTGGGACAGGGTGGGGTGGGACTGAAGCTTTCTTT. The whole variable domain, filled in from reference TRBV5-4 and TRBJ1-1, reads ETGVTQSPTHLIKTRGQQVTLRCSSQSGHNTVSWYQQALGQGPQFIFQYYREEENGRGNFPPRFSGLQFPNYSSELNVNALELDDSALYLCASSLGGTGWGGTEAFFGQGTRLTVV.

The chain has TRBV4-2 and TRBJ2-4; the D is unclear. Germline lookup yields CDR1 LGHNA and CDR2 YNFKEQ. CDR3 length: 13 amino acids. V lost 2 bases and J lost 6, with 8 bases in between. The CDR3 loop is CASSQNKGNIQYF. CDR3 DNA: TGTGCCAGCAGCCAAAATAAGGGAAACATTCAGTACTTC.

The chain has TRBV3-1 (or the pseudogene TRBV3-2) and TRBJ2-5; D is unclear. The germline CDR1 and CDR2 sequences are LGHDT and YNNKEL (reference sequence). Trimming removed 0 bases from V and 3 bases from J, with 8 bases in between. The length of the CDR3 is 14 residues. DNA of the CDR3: TGTGCCAGCAGCCAAGATGCTACAGAAGAGACCCAGTACTTC. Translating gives CASSQDATEETQYF.

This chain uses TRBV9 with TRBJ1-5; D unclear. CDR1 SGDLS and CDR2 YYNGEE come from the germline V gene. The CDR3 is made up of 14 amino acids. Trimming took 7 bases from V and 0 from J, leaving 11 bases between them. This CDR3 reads CASSVDGSNQPQHF. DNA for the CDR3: TGTGCCAGCTCCGTGGACGGTAGCAATCAGCCCCAGCATTTT.

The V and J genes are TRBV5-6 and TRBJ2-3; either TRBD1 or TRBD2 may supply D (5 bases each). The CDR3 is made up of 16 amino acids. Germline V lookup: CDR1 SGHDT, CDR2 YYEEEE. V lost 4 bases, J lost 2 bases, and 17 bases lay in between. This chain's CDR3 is CASSRGVRPHTDTQYF. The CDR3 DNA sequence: TGTGCCAGCAGCCGGGGCGTAAGACCTCACACAGATACGCAGTATTTT.

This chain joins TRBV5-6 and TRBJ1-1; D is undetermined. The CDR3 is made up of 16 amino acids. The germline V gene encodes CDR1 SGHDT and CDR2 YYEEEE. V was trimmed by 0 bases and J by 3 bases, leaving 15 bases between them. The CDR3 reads CASSLVEPPRDTEAFF. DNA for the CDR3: TGTGCCAGCAGCTTGGTAGAGCCTCCTCGCGACACTGAAGCTTTCTTT.

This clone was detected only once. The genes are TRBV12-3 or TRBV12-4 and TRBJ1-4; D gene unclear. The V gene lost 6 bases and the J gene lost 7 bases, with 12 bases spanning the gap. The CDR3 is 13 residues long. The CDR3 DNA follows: TGTGCCAGCAGCTGGCGGGGAAGTGAAAAACTGTTTTTT. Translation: CASSWRGSEKLFF.

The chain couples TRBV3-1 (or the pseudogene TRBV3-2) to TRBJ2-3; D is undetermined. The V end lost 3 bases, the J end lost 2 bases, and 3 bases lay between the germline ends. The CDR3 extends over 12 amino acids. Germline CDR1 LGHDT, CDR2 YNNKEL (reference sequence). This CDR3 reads CASSHLTDTQYF. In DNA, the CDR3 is TGTGCCAGCAGCCACCTCACAGATACGCAGTATTTT.

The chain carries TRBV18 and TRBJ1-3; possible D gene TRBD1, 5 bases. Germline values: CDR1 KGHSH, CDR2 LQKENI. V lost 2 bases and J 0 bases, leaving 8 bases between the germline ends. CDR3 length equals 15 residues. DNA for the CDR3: TGTGCCAGCTCACCAGCAGGGAGCTCTGGAAACACCATATATTTT. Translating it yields CASSPAGSSGNTIYF.

CDR3 region: CASSYGPGNEQFF. The CDR3, as DNA: TGTGCCAGCAGCTACGGGCCGGGCAATGAGCAGTTCTTC. The chain joins TRBV7-9 to TRBJ2-1, with D unresolved. This CDR3 has 13 amino acids. The germline CDR1 and CDR2 sequences are SEHNR and FQNEAQ (reference sequence). Trimming took off 4 bases at V and 6 bases at J, with 10 bases between the two ends.

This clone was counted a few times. CDR3 protein: CASSLQTGMEAFF. The CDR3 DNA reads as TGTGCCAGCAGTTTACAAACAGGGATGGAAGCTTTCTTT. The V and J genes are TRBV27 and TRBJ1-1; D is perhaps TRBD1 (6 bases). Looked up from germline, CDR1 is MNHEY and CDR2 is SMNVEV (reference sequence). CDR3 length: 13 residues. V shed 2 bases and J shed 8 bases, with 12 bases lying between them.

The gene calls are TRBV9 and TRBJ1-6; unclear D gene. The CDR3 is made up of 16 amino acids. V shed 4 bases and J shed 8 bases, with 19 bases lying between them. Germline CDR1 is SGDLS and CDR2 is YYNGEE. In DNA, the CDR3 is TGTGCCAGCAGCCAAACGGCACAGAGAGCGGATTCACCCCTCCACTTT. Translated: CASSQTAQRADSPLHF.

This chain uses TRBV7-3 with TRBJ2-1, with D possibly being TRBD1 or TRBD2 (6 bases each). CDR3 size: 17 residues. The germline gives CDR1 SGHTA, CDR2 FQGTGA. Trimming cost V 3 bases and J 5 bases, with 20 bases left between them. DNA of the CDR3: TGTGCCAGCAGCTTCTCGTGGGGGGCGGTAGGGAACAATGAGCAGTTCTTC. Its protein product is CASSFSWGAVGNNEQFF. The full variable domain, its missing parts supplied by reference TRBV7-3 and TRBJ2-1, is GAGVSQTPSNKVTEKGKYVELRCDPISGHTALYWYRQSLGQGPEFLIYFQGTGAADDSGLPNDRFFAVRPEGSVSTLKIQRTERGDSAVYLCASSFSWGAVGNNEQFFGPGTRLTVL.

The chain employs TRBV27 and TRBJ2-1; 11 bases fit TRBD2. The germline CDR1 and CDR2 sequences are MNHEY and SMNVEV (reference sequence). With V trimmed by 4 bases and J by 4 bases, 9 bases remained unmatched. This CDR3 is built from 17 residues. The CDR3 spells CASSYLAGLAEYNEQFF. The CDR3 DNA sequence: TGTGCCAGCAGTTACCTAGCGGGACTAGCGGAGTACAATGAGCAGTTCTTC.

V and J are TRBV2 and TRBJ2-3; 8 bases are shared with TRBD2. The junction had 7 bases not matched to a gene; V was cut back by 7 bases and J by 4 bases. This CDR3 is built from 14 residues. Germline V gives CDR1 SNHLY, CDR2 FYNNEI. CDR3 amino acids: CASTLPGGPDTQYF. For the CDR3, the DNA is TGTGCCAGCACTTTACCGGGGGGGCCAGATACGCAGTATTTT.

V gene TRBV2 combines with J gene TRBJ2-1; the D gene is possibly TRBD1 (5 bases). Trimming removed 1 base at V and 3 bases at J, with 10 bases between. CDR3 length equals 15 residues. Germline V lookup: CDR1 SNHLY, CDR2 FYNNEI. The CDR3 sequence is CASSEGQGSYNEQFF. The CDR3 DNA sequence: TGTGCCAGCAGTGAAGGGCAGGGAAGCTACAATGAGCAGTTCTTC.

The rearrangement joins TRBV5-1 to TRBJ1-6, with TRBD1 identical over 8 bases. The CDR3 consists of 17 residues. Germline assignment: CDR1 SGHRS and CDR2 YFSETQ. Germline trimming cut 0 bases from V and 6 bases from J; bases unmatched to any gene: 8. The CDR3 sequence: CASSLEVAGGGNSPLHF. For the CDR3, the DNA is TGCGCCAGCAGCTTGGAGGTGGCAGGGGGCGGTAATTCACCCCTCCACTTT. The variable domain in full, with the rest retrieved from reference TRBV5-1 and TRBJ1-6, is KAGVTQTPRYLIKTRGQQVTLSCSPISGHRSVSWYQQTPGQGLQFLFEYFSETQRNKGNFPGRFSGRQFSNSRSEMNVSTLELGDSALYLCASSLEVAGGGNSPLHFGNGTRLTVT.

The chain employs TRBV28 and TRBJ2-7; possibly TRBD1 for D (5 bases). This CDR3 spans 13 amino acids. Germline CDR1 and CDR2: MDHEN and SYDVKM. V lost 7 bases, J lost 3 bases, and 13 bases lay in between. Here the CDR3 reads CASNTDRHYEQYF. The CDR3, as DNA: TGTGCCAGCAACACCGACAGACACTACGAGCAGTACTTC.

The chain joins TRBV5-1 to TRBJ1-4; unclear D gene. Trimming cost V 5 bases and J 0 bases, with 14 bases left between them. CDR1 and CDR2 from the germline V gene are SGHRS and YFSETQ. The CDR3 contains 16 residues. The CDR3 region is CASSWFGRPTNEKLFF. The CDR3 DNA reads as TGCGCCAGCAGTTGGTTTGGGAGACCAACTAATGAAAAACTGTTTTTT.